The rows below give T cell receptor beta chains drawn from one sample of a study of blood T cell repertoires in COVID-19. Some clones are missing from TCRdb's copy, which holds only in-frame ones; the method was immunoSEQ multiplex PCR. The sample records roughly 250,000 clones, 80% to 90% being singletons. The sequencing sample was made of PBMCs or T cells enriched from blood (not recorded which). The receptors come from a woman aged 40 to 50 who had been exposed to COVID-19. CDR3s include the opening cysteine and the closing phenylalanine or tryptophan. A D gene is named only where the DNA matches it firmly. Only some rows state a clone size, as once, few, many or a class for expanded clones.

>NA|TRBV5-1|TRBJ2-2|NA
CASSFEGSRVGELFF
TGCGCCAGCAGCTTTGAAGGCAGCAGGGTCGGGGAGCTGTTTTTT
>few|TRBV29-1|TRBJ1-2|NA
CSVVQGDGYTF
TGCAGCGTTGTACAGGGAGACGGCTACACCTTC
>NA|TRBV19|TRBJ2-3|NA
CASSAQTVSTDTQYF
TGTGCCAGTAGTGCCCAGACAGTTAGCACAGATACGCAGTATTTT
>NA|TRBV9|TRBJ2-5|NA
CASSAGTLRPQYF
TGTGCCAGCAGCGCGGGGACTCTCCGTCCCCAGTACTTC
>NA|TRBV20-1|TRBJ1-4|NA
CSASLLEKLFF
TGCAGTGCTAGTCTTCTCGAAAAACTGTTTTTT
>NA|TRBV6-5|TRBJ1-6|NA
CASTDSMDSPLHF
TGTGCCAGCACGGACAGTATGGATTCACCCCTCCACTTT
>few|TRBV24-1|TRBJ2-3|TRBD2
CATEKGPGLAGRTDTQYF
TGTGCCACCGAAAAGGGGCCGGGACTAGCGGGGAGGACAGATACGCAGTATTTT
>NA|TRBV6-5|TRBJ1-6|TRBD1
CASSYRRDRNSPLHF
TGTGCCAGCAGTTACCGCCGGGACAGAAATTCACCCCTCCACTTT
>NA|TRBV19|TRBJ2-1|NA
CASSIDRRVDEQFF
TGTGCCAGTAGTATAGATCGGAGGGTCGATGAGCAGTTCTTC
>NA|TRBV28|TRBJ1-3|NA
CASSWGVSGNTIYF
TGTGCCAGCAGCTGGGGGGTATCTGGAAACACCATATATTTT
>NA|TRBV5-4|TRBJ2-6|NA
CASSHQGSTNVLTF
TGTGCCAGCAGCCATCAGGGGTCGACCAACGTCCTGACTTTC
>NA|TRBV7-2|TRBJ1-6|NA
CASSVTGSLNSPLHF
TGTGCCAGCAGCGTCACAGGGTCCCTAAACTCACCCCTCCACTTT
>NA|TRBV28|TRBJ1-2|NA
CASSRPGRGLYGYTF
TGTGCCAGCAGCCGTCCGGGCCGGGGTCTCTATGGCTACACCTTC
>NA|TRBV4-3|TRBJ2-1|NA
CASSQVIAGADNEQFF
TGCGCCAGCAGCCAGGTTATCGCGGGGGCGGACAATGAGCAGTTCTTC
>NA|TRBV28|TRBJ2-3|TRBD2
CASRSRSGRDSTQYF
TGTGCCAGCAGATCTAGAAGCGGGAGAGATTCTACGCAGTATTTT
>NA|TRBV28|TRBJ1-5|NA
CATGGAPQQPQHF
TGTGCCACAGGTGGGGCGCCACAGCAGCCCCAGCATTTT
>NA|TRBV1|TRBJ2-1|NA
CTSKVAAEQFF
TGCACCAGCAAGGTGGCGGCCGAGCAGTTCTTC
>NA|TRBV3-1/TRBV3-2|TRBJ1-5|NA
CASSQSGSGQPQHF
TGTGCCAGCAGCCAATCGGGCAGCGGTCAGCCCCAGCATTTT
>NA|TRBV18|TRBJ1-1|TRBD1
CASSPGGQSNTEAFF
TGTGCCAGCTCACCGGGGGGACAGTCGAACACTGAAGCTTTCTTT
>NA|TRBV14|TRBJ2-1|TRBD2
CASSQTSGRINEQFF
TGTGCCAGCAGCCAAACTAGCGGGAGGATAAATGAGCAGTTCTTC
>NA|TRBV5-4|TRBJ1-3|NA
CASSNGGPTSGNTIYF
TGTGCCAGCAGTAATGGGGGCCCGACCTCTGGAAACACCATATATTTT
>NA|TRBV29-1|TRBJ2-1|TRBD2
CSVEDRTAGAREQFF
TGCAGCGTTGAAGATCGTACAGCGGGAGCCAGGGAGCAGTTCTTC
>NA|TRBV28|TRBJ1-1|NA
CASSLTGEGENTEAFF
TGTGCCAGCAGCCTAACCGGGGAGGGGGAGAACACTGAAGCTTTCTTT
>few|TRBV28|TRBJ1-2|TRBD1
CASHDRGRYGYTF
TGTGCCAGCCACGACAGGGGCAGATATGGCTACACCTTC
>NA|TRBV2|TRBJ1-1|NA
CASSPRLQRETNTEAFF
TGTGCCAGCAGCCCACGACTACAGAGGGAGACGAACACTGAAGCTTTCTTT
>NA|TRBV6-2/TRBV6-3|TRBJ2-2|TRBD2
CASSYSRLSGTVYTGELFF
TGTGCCAGCAGTTACTCGAGGTTGAGCGGGACGGTTTACACCGGGGAGCTGTTTTTT
>NA|TRBV25-1|TRBJ1-2|TRBD1
CASNIGQGGYTF
TGTGCCAGCAACATCGGACAGGGGGGTTACACCTTC
>once|TRBV19|TRBJ2-7|NA
CASSIGRGGEQYF
TGTGCCAGTAGTATAGGAAGGGGGGGCGAGCAGTACTTC
>NA|TRBV7-6|TRBJ1-4|NA
CASSLEQGIYEKLFF
TGTGCCAGCAGCTTAGAGCAGGGTATTTATGAAAAACTGTTTTTT
>NA|TRBV10-2|TRBJ1-6|TRBD1
CASSGQALGSPLHF
TGCGCCAGCAGCGGACAGGCGCTAGGATCACCCCTCCACTTT
>NA|TRBV6-1|TRBJ2-3|NA
CASSEGRGWEGTDTQYF
TGTGCCAGCAGTGAAGGGAGGGGATGGGAAGGCACAGATACGCAGTATTTT
>NA|TRBV5-5|TRBJ2-7|TRBD1
CASSLGGTAVYEQYF
TGTGCCAGCAGCTTGGGGGGGACAGCCGTCTACGAGCAGTACTTC
>NA|TRBV4-3|TRBJ2-3|TRBD2
CASSPYSGRRADTQYF
TGCGCCAGCAGCCCCTATAGCGGGAGGAGGGCAGATACGCAGTATTTT